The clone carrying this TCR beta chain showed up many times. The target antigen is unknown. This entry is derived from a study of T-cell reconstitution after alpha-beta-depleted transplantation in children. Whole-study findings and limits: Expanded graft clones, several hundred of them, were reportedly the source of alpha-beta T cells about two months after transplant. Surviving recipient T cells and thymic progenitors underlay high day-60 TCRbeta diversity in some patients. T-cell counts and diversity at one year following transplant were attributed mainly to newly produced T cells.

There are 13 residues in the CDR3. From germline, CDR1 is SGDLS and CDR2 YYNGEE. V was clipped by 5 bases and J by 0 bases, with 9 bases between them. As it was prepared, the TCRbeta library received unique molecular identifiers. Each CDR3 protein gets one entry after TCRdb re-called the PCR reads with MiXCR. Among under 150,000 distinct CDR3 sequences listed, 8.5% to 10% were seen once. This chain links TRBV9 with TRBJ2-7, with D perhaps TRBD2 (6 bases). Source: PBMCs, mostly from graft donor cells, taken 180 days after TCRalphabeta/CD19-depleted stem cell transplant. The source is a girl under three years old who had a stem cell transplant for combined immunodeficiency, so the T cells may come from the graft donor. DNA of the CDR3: TGTGCCAGCAGTCCCGGGGGCTCCTACGAGCAGTACTTC. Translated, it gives CASSPGGSYEQYF.